Sequencing of this T cell receptor (beta chain) was carried out in a study of T cell changes during pregnancy in multiple sclerosis. Per germline, CDR1 SGHRS and CDR2 YFSETQ. The CDR3 sequence is 14 residues long. Trimming took 0 bases from V and 6 from J, leaving 12 bases between them. Only in-frame clones appear in the TCRdb table, and some are missing; sequencing was by immunoSEQ multiplex PCR. The sample includes more than 55,000 clones, 89% of them seen just once. This clone has just a few counts. The sequence was obtained from a female donor with multiple sclerosis, enrolled in a pregnancy study. Here the sequenced sample was peripheral blood, taken after pregnancy. The chain joins TRBV5-1 to TRBJ1-1; no clear D. The CDR3 region has the DNA TGCGCCAGCAGCTTGGGAGGGTTTAACGCTGAAGCTTTCTTT. Translated, it gives CASSLGGFNAEAFF.